The T cell receptor (beta chain) under discussion was sequenced for a study of blood T cell repertoires in COVID-19. In the study overall: T cells, B-cell-depleted T cells, or PBMCs supplied cDNA or gDNA.

The data were produced by immunoSEQ multiplex PCR, yet TCRdb's version contains in-frame clones alone and is incomplete. The table has a few hundred thousand clones, over 75% seen once; the top ten hold over 2%. This CDR3 is 17 amino acids long. V shed 2 bases and J 3 bases; nucleotides not matched to a gene: 12. Per germline, CDR1 SGDLS and CDR2 YYNGEE. This clonotype was obtained from a woman aged 18-29 years who had recovered from COVID-19. This chain joins TRBV9 and TRBJ1-1, with TRBD1 identical over 8 bases. The specimen sequenced was PBMCs or T cells enriched from blood (not recorded which). The CDR3 region has the DNA TGTGCCAGCAGCGTGCAATCTTCAGGGGGCAGGGACACTGAAGCTTTCTTT. Protein product: CASSVQSSGGRDTEAFF.